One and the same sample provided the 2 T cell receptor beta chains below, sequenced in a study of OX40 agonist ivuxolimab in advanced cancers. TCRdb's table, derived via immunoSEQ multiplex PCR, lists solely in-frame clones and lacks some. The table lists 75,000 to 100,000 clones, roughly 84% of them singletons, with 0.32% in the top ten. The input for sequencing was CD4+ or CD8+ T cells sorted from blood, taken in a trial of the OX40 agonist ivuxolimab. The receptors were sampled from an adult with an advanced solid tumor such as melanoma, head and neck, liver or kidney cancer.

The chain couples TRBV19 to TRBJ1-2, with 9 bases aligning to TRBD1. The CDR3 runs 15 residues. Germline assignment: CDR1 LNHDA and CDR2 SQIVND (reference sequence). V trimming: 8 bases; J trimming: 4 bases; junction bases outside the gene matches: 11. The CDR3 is CASAGDRVAGYGYTF. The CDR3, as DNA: TGTGCCAGTGCTGGGGACAGGGTGGCCGGCTATGGCTACACCTTC.

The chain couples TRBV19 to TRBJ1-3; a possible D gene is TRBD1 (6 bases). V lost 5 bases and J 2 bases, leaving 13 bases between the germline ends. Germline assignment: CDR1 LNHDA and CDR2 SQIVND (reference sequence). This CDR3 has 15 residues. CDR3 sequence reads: CASSVVTGPGNTIYF. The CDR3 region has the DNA TGTGCCAGTAGTGTGGTGACAGGCCCTGGAAACACCATATATTTT.